Listed below are T cell receptor beta chains from one sample, sequenced in a study of T cells in Graves' hyperthyroidism and ophthalmopathy. TCRdb itself ran the multiplex PCR reads through MiXCR, one entry per CDR3 protein. The sample has about 570,000 distinct CDR3 sequences, 46% seen once. The sequencing sample was made of peripheral blood or thyroid tissue (not recorded which). The source of these receptors is an adult woman with Graves' disease, either hyperthyroidism or ophthalmopathy (not recorded which). The CDR3 runs from the conserved cysteine through the conserved F or W. D genes are given only for firm matches. Clone size is not always given. Where it is, it says once, few, many or a class for expanded clones.

.,TRBJ1-2,TRBV5-1,.,TGCGCCAGCAGCTTTGGATCTAGCGGGAGGGACTATGGCTACACCTTC,CASSFGSSGRDYGYTF
TRBD2,TRBJ2-1,TRBV7-2,.,TGTGCCAGCAGTTTAGTAGCGGGAGGGCTACGGTCCTACAATGAGCAGTTCTTC,CASSLVAGGLRSYNEQFF
TRBD1,TRBJ1-6,TRBV7-9,few,TGTGCCAGCACGATTCGGGGACAGGGATCACCCCTCCACTTT,CASTIRGQGSPLHF
.,TRBJ2-5,TRBV28,few,TGTGCCAGCAGTTTTGCGTTACAAGAGACCCAGTACTTC,CASSFALQETQYF
.,TRBJ2-2,TRBV5-5,many,TGTGCCAGCAGCCCGATAGCGTCGGGCACCGGGGAGCTGTTTTTT,CASSPIASGTGELFF
TRBD1,TRBJ1-5,TRBV5-1,.,TGCGCCAGCAGCGAAGGAGGGACAGGAGATCAGCCCCAGCATTTT,CASSEGGTGDQPQHF
.,TRBJ2-7,TRBV20-1,many,TGCAGTGGAAACCCGCATTCTTACGAGCAGTACTTC,CSGNPHSYEQYF
.,TRBJ2-7,TRBV25-1,.,TGTGCCAGCAGTGAATCCGCGGGACCACCAAGGGAGCAGTACTTC,CASSESAGPPREQYF
TRBD2,TRBJ2-1,TRBV20-1,.,TGCAGTGCTAGAGATCTAGCGGAGGGTTACAATGAGCAGTTCTTC,CSARDLAEGYNEQFF
TRBD2,TRBJ2-7,TRBV29-1,.,TGCAGCAGCCGGGACTATCCCTACGAGCAGTACTTC,CSSRDYPYEQYF
TRBD1,TRBJ1-5,TRBV18,many,TGTGCCAGCTCGCCTAGACGAGGGACAGGACATCAGCCCCAACATTTT,CASSPRRGTGHQPQHF
.,TRBJ1-1,TRBV7-9,many,TGTGCCAGCAGCCAACAGGGAGCGGCTTTCTTT,CASSQQGAAFF
.,TRBJ2-7,TRBV3-1,many,TGTGCCAGCAGCCAAGGGGCCGGTTGGGGGCGGTACGAGCAGTACTTC,CASSQGAGWGRYEQYF
.,TRBJ1-5,TRBV7-6,.,TGCGCCAGCAGCCGCAATAGGGGGGGGCAGCCCCAGCATTTT,CASSRNRGGQPQHF
.,TRBJ1-1,TRBV28,few,TGTGCCAGCAGTATTTCCCTTAACGACAGGGAAGCTTTCTTT,CASSISLNDREAFF